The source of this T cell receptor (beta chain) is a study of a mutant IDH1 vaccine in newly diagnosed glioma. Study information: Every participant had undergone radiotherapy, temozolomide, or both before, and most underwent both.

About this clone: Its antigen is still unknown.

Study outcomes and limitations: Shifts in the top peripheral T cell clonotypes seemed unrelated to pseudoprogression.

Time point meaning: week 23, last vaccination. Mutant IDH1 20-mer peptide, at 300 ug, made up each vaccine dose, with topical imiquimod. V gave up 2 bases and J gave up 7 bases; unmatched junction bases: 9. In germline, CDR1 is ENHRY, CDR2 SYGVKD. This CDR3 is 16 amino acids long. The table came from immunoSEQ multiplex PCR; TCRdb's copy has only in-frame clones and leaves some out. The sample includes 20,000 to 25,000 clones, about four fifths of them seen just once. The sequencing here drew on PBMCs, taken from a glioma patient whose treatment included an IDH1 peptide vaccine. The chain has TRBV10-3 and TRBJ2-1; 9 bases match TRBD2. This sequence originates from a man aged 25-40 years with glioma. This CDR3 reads CAISETVAGGRNEQFF. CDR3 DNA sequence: TGTGCCATCAGTGAGACGGTCGCGGGAGGGAGGAATGAGCAGTTCTTC.